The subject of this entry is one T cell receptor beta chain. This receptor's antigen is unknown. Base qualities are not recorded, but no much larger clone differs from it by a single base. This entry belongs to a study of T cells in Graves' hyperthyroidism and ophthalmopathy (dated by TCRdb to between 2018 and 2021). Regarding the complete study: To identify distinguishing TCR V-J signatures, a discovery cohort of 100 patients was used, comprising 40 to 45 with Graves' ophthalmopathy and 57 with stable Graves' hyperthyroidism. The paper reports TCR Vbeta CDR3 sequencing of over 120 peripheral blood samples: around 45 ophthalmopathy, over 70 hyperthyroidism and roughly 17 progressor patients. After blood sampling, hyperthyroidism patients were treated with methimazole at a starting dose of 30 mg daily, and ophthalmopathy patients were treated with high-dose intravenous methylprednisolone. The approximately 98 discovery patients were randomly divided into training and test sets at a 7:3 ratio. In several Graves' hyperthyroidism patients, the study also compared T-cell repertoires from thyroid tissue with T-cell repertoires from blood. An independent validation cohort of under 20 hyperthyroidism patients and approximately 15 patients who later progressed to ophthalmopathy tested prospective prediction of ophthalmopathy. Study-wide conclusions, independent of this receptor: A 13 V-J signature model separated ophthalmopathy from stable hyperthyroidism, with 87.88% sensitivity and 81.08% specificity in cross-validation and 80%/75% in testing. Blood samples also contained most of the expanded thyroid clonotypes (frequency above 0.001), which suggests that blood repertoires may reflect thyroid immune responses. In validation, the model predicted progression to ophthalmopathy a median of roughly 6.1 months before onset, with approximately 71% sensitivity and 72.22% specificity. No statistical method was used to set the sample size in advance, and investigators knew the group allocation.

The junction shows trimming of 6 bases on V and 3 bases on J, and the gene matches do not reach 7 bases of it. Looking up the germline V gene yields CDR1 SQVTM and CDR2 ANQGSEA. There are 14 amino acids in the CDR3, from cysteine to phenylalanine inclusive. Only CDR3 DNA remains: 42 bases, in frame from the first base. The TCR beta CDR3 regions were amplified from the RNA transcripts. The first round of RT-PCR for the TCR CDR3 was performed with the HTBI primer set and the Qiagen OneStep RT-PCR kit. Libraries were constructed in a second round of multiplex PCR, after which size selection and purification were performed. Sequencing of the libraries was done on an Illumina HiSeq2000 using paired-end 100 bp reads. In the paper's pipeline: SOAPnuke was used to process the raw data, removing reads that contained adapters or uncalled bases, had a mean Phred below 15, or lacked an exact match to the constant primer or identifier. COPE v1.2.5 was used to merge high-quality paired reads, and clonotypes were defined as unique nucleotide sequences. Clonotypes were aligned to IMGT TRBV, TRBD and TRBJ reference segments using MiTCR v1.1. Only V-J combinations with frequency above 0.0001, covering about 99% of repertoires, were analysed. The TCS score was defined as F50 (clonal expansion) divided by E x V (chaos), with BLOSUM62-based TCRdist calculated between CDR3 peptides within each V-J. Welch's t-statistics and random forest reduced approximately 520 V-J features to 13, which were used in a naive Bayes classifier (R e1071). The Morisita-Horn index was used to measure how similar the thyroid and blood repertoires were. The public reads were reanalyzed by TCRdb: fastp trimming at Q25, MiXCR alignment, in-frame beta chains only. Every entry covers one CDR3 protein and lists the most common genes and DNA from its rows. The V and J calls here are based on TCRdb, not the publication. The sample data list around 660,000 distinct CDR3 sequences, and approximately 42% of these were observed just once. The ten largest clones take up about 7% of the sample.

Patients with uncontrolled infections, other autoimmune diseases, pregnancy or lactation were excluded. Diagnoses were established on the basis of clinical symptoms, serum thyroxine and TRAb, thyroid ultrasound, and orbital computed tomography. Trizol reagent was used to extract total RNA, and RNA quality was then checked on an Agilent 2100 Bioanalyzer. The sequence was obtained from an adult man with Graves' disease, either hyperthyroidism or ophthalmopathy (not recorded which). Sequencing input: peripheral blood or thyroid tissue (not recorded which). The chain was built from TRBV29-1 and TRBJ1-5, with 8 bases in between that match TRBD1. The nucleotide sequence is TGCAGCGTAGACGGACAGGGACCCAATCAGCCCCAGCATTTT. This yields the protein CSVDGQGPNQPQHF.